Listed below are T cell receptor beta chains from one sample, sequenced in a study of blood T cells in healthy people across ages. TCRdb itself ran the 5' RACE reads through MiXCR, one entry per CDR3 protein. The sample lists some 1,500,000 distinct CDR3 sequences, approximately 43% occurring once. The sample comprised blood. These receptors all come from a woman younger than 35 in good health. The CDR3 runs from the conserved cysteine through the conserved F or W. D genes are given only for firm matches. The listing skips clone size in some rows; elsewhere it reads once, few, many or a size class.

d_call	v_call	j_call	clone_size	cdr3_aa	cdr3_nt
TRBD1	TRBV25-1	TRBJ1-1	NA	CASEVLGTGEDGIEAFF	TGTGCCAGCGAGGTATTGGGGACAGGGGAGGACGGAATTGAAGCTTTCTTT
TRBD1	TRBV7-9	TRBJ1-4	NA	CASSLEGAATNEKLFF	TGTGCCAGCAGCTTAGAGGGGGCAGCGACTAATGAAAAACTGTTTTTT
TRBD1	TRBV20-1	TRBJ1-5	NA	CSAERTGGGQPQHF	TGCAGTGCCGAACGCACAGGGGGAGGACAGCCCCAGCATTTT
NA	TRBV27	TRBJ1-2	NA	CASSPLGPNYGYTF	TGTGCCAGCAGTCCCCTCGGACCGAACTATGGCTACACCTTC
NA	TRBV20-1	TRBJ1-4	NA	CSARIAGTEKLFF	TGCAGTGCTAGGATTGCCGGTACTGAAAAGCTGTTTTTT
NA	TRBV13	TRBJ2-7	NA	CASSLEEGSYNEQYF	TGTGCCAGCAGCTTAGAGGAGGGGTCCTACAATGAGCAGTACTTC
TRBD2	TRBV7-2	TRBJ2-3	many	CASSFFSSGRTDTQYF	TGTGCCAGCAGCTTCTTCTCTAGCGGGAGAACAGATACGCAGTATTTT
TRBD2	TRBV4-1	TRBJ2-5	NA	CASSHHGTSVSETQYF	TGCGCCAGCAGCCACCACGGGACTAGCGTTTCGGAGACCCAGTACTTC
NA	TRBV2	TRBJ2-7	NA	CASSERGQTYEQYF	TGTGCCAGCAGTGAAAGGGGTCAGACCTACGAGCAGTACTTC
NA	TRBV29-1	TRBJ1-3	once	CSVERGNTIYF	TGCAGCGTTGAACGGGGAAACACCATATATTTT
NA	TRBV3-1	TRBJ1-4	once	CASSQRGNEKLFF	TGTGCCAGCAGCCAGAGGGGTAATGAAAAACTGTTTTTT
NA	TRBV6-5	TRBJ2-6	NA	CASSYGDHSGANVLTF	TGTGCCAGCAGTTACGGTGACCACTCTGGGGCCAACGTCCTGACTTTC
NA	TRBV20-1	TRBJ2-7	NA	CSAREGGTYEQYF	TGCAGTGCTAGAGAGGGCGGCACTTACGAGCAGTACTTC
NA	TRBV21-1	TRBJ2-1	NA	CASSKWTSAYNEQFF	TGTGCCAGCAGCAAATGGACTAGCGCCTACAATGAGCAGTTCTTC
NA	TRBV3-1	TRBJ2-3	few	CASSLRYLATDTQYF	TGTGCCAGCAGCTTACGCTACCTAGCCACAGATACGCAGTATTTT
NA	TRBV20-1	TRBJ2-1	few	CSLVRSPSSYNEQFF	TGCAGTCTCGTACGAAGCCCCTCTTCCTACAATGAGCAGTTCTTC
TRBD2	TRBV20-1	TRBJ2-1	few	CSARDPLAGSYNEQFF	TGCAGTGCTAGAGATCCTCTAGCGGGCTCCTACAATGAGCAGTTCTTC
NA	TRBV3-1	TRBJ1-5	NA	CASSLGPGPMQPQHF	TGTGCCAGCAGCCTCGGACCGGGCCCTATGCAGCCCCAGCATTTT
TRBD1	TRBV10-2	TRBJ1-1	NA	CASGEAGGNTEAFF	TGCGCCAGCGGAGAAGCAGGGGGGAACACTGAAGCTTTCTTT
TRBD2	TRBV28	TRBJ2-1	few	CASTTYSLAGGRNEQFF	TGTGCCAGCACCACGTACTCTCTAGCGGGAGGGAGGAATGAGCAGTTCTTC
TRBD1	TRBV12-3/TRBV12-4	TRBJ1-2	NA	CASSLALGQGSKGYGYTF	TGTGCCAGCAGTTTAGCCTTGGGACAGGGCAGCAAAGGCTATGGCTACACCTTC
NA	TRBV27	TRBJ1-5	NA	CASSFVPGAYQPQHF	TGTGCCAGCAGTTTCGTTCCCGGGGCATATCAGCCCCAGCATTTT
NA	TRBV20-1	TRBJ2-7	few	CSAPRGDEQYF	TGCAGTGCCCCTAGGGGAGACGAGCAGTACTTC
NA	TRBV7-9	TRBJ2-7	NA	CASTGRAWYEQYF	TGTGCCAGTACAGGGAGGGCATGGTACGAGCAGTACTTC
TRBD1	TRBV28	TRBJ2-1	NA	CASSFMGDRVYNEQFF	TGTGCCAGCAGTTTTATGGGGGACAGGGTATACAATGAGCAGTTCTTC
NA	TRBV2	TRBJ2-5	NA	CASRGGRSPQETQYF	TGTGCCAGCCGTGGGGGGAGAAGCCCGCAAGAGACCCAGTACTTC
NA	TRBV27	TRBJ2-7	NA	CAGSAGDEQYF	TGTGCCGGCAGTGCAGGGGACGAGCAGTACTTC
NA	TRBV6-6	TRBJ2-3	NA	CATGPADTDTQYF	TGTGCCACGGGACCGGCCGACACAGATACGCAGTATTTT
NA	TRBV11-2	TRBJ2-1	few	CASSTTRAYNEQFF	TGTGCCAGCAGCACCACTCGAGCGTACAATGAGCAGTTCTTC
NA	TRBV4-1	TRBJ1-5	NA	CASSQGGPGIVPQHF	TGCGCCAGCAGCCAAGGTGGGCCGGGGATTGTCCCCCAGCATTTT
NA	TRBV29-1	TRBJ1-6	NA	CSATIGGLNSPLHF	TGCAGCGCGACAATAGGGGGATTGAATTCACCCCTCCACTTT
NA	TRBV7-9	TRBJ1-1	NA	CASSQGISEAFF	TGTGCCAGCAGTCAAGGTATCTCTGAAGCTTTCTTT
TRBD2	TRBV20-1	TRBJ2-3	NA	CSAGRAGGPDTQYF	TGCAGTGCGGGCAGAGCGGGGGGACCAGATACGCAGTATTTT
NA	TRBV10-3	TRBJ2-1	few	CAISQDGYNEQFF	TGTGCCATCAGCCAGGACGGCTACAATGAGCAGTTCTTC
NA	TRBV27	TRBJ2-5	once	CASSWGLVDEQYF	TGTGCCAGCAGTTGGGGGCTAGTCGATGAGCAGTACTTC
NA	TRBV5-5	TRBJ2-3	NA	CASSLRTDRSSSTDTQYF	TGTGCCAGCAGCCTAAGAACAGACAGAAGCTCGTCCACAGATACGCAGTATTTT
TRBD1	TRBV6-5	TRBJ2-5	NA	CASSYSGPYRGWETQYF	TGTGCCAGCAGTTACTCGGGACCCTACAGGGGATGGGAGACCCAGTACTTC
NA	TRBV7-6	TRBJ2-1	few	CASSLVGSGFEYNEQFF	TGTGCCAGCAGCTTAGTTGGCTCCGGGTTTGAGTACAATGAGCAGTTCTTC
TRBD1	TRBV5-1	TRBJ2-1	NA	CASRFGQGEGEQFF	TGCGCCAGCCGATTCGGACAGGGGGAAGGTGAGCAGTTCTTC
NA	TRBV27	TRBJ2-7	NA	CASSDQLKKDEQYF	TGTGCCAGCAGTGACCAACTTAAGAAGGACGAGCAGTACTTC
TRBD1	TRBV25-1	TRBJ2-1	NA	CASSAQGEYNEQFF	TGTGCCAGCAGTGCACAGGGGGAATACAATGAGCAGTTCTTC
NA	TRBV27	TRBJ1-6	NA	CASSPQANSPLHF	TGTGCCAGCAGTCCACAGGCCAATTCACCCCTCCACTTT
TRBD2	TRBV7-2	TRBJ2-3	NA	CASSPRTSGSSMDTQYF	TGTGCCAGCAGCCCGCGGACTAGCGGGAGTAGTATGGATACGCAGTATTTT